The TCR beta chain under discussion was sequenced for a study of blood T cell repertoires in COVID-19. Looking at the study overall: The origin of the acute and convalescent COVID-19 samples was the United States, Italy and Spain.

In the authors' methods: From reference gene primer amplification, estimates of nucleated cell counts were derived. TCRdb keeps only in-frame clones here, not all; method: immunoSEQ multiplex PCR. V, J and clone size are taken as reported in that table, and D and trimming were inferred from the DNA itself. The sample records 250,000 to 300,000 clones, about 80% being singletons. In this sample, this clone turned up many times. Trimming removed 4 bases at V and 1 base at J, with 11 bases between. CDR3 length: 14 residues. CDR1 and CDR2 from the germline V gene are SGDLS and YYNGEE. The chain uses TRBV9 and TRBJ2-5; a possible D gene is TRBD2 (6 bases). Sample: peripheral blood. The clonotype comes from a woman older than 75 with acute or convalescent COVID-19. The DNA for the CDR3 is TGTGCCAGCAGCCTCCGGGGGTCCCAAGAGACCCAGTACTTC. This gives the protein CASSLRGSQETQYF.